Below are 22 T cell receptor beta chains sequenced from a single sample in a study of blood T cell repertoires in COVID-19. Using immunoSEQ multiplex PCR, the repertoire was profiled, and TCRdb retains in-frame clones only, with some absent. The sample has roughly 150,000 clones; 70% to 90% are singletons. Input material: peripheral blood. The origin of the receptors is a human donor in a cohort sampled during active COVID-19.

Here the CDR3 DNA reads TGTGCCAGCAGTTGGGGGGGAGCCACTGAAGCTTTCTTT. This codes for CASSWGGATEAFF. The genes are TRBV28 and TRBJ1-1, with a weak D call TRBD1 (5 bases). CDR3 length: 13 residues. Germline V CDR1 and CDR2: MDHEN, SYDVKM. V lost 4 bases, J lost 4 bases, and 10 bases lay in between.

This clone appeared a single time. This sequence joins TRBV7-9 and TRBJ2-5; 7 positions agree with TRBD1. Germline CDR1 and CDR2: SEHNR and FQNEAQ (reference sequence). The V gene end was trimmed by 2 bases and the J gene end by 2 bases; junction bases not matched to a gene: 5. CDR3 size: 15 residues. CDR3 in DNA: TGTGCCAGCAGCTTATTAGGGGGCCCGCAAGAGACCCAGTACTTC. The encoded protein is CASSLLGGPQETQYF. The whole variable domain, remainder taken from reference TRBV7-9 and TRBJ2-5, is DTGVSQNPRHKITKRGQNVTFRCDPISEHNRLYWYRQTLGQGPEFLTYFQNEAQLEKSRLLSDRFSAERPKGSFSTLEIQRTEQGDSAMYLCASSLLGGPQETQYFGPGTRLLVL.

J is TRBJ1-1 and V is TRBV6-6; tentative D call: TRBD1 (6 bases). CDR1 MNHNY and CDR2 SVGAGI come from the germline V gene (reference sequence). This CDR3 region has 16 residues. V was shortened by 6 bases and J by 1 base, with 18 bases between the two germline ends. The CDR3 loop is CASSHPPRGQNTEAFF. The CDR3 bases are TGTGCCAGCAGCCACCCCCCTAGGGGACAGAACACTGAAGCTTTCTTT.

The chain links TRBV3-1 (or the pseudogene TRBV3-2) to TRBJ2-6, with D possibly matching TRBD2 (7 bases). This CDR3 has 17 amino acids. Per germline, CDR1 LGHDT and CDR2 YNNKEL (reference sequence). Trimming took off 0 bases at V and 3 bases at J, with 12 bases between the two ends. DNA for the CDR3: TGTGCCAGCAGCCAAGAGGGGGGGGCCCTTGGGGCCAACGTCCTGACTTTC. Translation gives CASSQEGGALGANVLTF.

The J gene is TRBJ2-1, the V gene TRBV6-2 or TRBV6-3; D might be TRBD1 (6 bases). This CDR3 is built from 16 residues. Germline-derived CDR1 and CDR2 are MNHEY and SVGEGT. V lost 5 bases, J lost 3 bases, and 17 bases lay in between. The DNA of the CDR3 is TGTGCCAGCAGTACATCCGGACAGAGACTCTACAATGAGCAGTTCTTC. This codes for CASSTSGQRLYNEQFF.

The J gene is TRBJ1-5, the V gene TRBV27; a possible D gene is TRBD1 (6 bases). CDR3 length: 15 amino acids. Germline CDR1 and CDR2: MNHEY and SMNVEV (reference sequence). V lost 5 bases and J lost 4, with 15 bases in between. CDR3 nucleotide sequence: TGTGCCAGCAGTCGCCCCTCCGACAGGAATCAGCCCCAGCATTTT. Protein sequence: CASSRPSDRNQPQHF.

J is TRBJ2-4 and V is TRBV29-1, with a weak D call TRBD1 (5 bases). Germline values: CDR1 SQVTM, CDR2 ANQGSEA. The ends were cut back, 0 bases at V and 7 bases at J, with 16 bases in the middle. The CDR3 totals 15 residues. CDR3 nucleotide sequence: TGCAGCGTTGAAGATTTTAGGGGTAGATCCAACATTCAGTACTTC. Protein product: CSVEDFRGRSNIQYF.

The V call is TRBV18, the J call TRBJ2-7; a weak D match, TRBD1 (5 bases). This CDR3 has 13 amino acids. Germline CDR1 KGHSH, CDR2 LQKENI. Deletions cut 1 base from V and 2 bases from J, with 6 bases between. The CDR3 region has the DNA TGTGCCAGCTCACCACGCAGGGCCTACGAGCAGTACTTC. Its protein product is CASSPRRAYEQYF.

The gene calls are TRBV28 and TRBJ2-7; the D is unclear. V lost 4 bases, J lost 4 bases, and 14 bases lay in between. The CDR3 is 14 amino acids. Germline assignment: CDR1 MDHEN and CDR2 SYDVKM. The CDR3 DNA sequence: TGTGCCAGCAGTTCAGCAAAACAGTATTACGAGCAGTACTTC. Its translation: CASSSAKQYYEQYF.

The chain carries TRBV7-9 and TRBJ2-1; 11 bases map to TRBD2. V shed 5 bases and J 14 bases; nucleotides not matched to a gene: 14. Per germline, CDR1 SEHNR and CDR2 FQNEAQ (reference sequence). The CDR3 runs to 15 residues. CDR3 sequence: CASSQTSGAPGLEFF. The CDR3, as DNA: TGTGCCAGCAGCCAGACTAGCGGGGCACCCGGGTTGGAGTTCTTC.

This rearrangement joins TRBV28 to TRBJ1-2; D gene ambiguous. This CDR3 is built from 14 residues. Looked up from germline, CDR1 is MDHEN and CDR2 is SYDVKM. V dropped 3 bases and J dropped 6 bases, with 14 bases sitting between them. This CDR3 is CASSLIQRAHGYTF. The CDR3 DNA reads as TGTGCCAGCAGTTTGATCCAGAGGGCCCATGGCTACACCTTC.

The CDR3 loop reads CASSPDRAATEAFF. The CDR3 DNA is TGTGCCAGCAGTCCCGACAGGGCGGCCACTGAAGCTTTCTTT. This rearrangement joins TRBV13 to TRBJ1-1; 7 bases map to TRBD1. V lost 6 bases, J lost 4 bases, and 8 bases stayed unmatched. Germline lookup yields CDR1 PRHDT and CDR2 FYEKMQ (reference sequence). The CDR3 has 14 amino acids.

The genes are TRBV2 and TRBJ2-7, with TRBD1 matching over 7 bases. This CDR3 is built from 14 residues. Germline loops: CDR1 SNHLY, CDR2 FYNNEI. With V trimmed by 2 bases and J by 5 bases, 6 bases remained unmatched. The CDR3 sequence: CASSEPTDRDEQYF. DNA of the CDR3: TGTGCCAGCAGTGAACCTACCGACAGGGACGAGCAGTACTTC. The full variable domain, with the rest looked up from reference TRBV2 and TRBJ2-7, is EPEVTQTPSHQVTQMGQEVILRCVPISNHLYFYWYRQILGQKVEFLVSFYNNEISEKSEIFDDQFSVERPDGSNFTLKIRSTKLEDSAMYFCASSEPTDRDEQYFGPGTRLTVT.

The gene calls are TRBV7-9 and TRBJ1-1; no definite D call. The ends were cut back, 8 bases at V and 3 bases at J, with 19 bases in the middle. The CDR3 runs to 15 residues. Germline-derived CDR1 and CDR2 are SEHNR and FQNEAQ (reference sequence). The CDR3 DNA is TGTGCCAGCCGTATAGCGGGAGGGTCGGACACTGAAGCTTTCTTT. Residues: CASRIAGGSDTEAFF.

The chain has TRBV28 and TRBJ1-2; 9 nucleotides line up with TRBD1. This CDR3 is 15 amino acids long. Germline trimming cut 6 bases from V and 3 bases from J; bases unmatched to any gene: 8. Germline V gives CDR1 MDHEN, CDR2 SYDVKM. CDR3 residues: CASSPPGQGHYGYTF. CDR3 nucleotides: TGTGCCAGCAGCCCGCCGGGACAGGGCCACTATGGCTACACCTTC.

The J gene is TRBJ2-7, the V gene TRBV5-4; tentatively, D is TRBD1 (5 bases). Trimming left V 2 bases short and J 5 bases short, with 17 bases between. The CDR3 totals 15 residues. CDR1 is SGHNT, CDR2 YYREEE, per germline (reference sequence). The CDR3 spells CASSLGDMVTHEQYF. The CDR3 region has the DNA TGTGCCAGCAGCTTAGGGGATATGGTAACCCACGAGCAGTACTTC.

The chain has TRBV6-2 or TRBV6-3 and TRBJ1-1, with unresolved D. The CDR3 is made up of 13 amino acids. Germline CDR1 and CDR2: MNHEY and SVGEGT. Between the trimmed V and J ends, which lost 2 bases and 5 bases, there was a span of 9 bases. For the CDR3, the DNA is TGTGCCAGCAGTTACGATAGATATACTGAAGCTTTCTTT. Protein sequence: CASSYDRYTEAFF.

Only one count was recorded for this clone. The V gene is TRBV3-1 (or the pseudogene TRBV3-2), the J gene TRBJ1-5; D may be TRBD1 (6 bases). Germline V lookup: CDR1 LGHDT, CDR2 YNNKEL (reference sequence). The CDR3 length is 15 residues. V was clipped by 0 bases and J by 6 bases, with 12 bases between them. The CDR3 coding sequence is TGTGCCAGCAGCCAAGACCCCGGCAGGGGTCAGCCCCAGCATTTT. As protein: CASSQDPGRGQPQHF.

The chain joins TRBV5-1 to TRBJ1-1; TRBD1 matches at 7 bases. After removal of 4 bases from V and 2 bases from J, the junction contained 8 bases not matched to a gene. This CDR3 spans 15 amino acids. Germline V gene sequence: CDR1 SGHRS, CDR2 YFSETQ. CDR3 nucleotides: TGCGCCAGCAGCACGGACAGGTTCTCCAACACTGAAGCTTTCTTT. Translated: CASSTDRFSNTEAFF.

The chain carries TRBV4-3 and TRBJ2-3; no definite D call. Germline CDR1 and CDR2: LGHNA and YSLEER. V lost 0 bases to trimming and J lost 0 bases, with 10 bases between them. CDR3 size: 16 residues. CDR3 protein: CASSQEVGFSTDTQYF. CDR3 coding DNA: TGCGCCAGCAGCCAAGAGGTGGGCTTCAGCACAGATACGCAGTATTTT.

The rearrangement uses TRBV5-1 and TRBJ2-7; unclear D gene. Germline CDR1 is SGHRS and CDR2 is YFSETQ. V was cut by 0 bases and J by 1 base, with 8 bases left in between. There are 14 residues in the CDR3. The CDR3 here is CASSLDPGSYEQYF. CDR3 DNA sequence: TGCGCCAGCAGCTTGGATCCAGGATCCTACGAGCAGTACTTC.

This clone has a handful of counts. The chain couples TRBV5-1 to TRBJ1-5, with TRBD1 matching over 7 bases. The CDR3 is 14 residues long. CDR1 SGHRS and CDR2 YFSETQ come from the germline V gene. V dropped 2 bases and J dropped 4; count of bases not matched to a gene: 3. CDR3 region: CASSLGGLNQPQHF. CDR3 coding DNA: TGCGCCAGCAGCTTAGGGGGCCTAAATCAGCCCCAGCATTTT.